This is a list of T cell receptor beta chains from one sample in a study of CD8 T cells in ankylosing spondylitis. TCRdb used MiXCR to reprocess the 5' RACE reads, holding one entry per CDR3 protein. This table holds hundreds of thousands of distinct CDR3 sequences, 20% to 30% found once. The sequencing sample was made of blood, either unsorted or a sorted T cell fraction (not recorded which). These receptor sequences come from a male donor with ankylosing spondylitis. CDR3s include the opening cysteine and the closing phenylalanine or tryptophan. The D gene is left open where the match is weak. Expanded clones get a size class; other rows say once, few or many, or leave the size out.

NA | TRBJ1-5 | NA | TRBV6-1 | CASSPLDSPEISSNQPQHF | TGTGCCAGCAGTCCCTTGGACAGCCCCGAAATTTCTAGCAATCAGCCCCAGCATTTT
few | TRBJ2-1 | NA | TRBV7-9 | CASSLTTGEQFF | TGTGCCAGCAGCCTTACCACCGGTGAGCAGTTCTTC
NA | TRBJ2-4 | TRBD2 | TRBV7-2 | CASSPRGGEENIQYF | TGTGCCAGCAGCCCCCGCGGGGGAGAGGAAAACATTCAGTACTTC
NA | TRBJ1-1 | NA | TRBV10-2 | CASSAGVSTEAFF | TGCGCCAGCAGTGCAGGGGTGAGCACTGAAGCTTTCTTT
NA | TRBJ2-2 | TRBD2 | TRBV4-2 | CASSPSFSGRARGGELFF | TGTGCCAGCAGCCCGTCCTTTAGCGGGAGGGCCAGGGGCGGGGAGCTGTTTTTT
few | TRBJ2-3 | TRBD2 | TRBV5-1 | CASSVSGRATDTQYF | TGCGCCAGCAGCGTTAGCGGGAGGGCCACAGATACGCAGTATTTT
NA | TRBJ1-2 | TRBD1 | TRBV5-1 | CASSDRGQGHGYTF | TGCGCCAGCAGCGACCGCGGACAGGGACATGGCTACACCTTC
few | TRBJ1-2 | NA | TRBV12-3/TRBV12-4 | CASSYRDDSGYTF | TGTGCCAGCAGTTACCGGGACGACTCTGGCTACACCTTC
few | TRBJ2-4 | TRBD2 | TRBV3-1 | CASSRLSARLADKNIQYF | TGTGCCAGCAGCCGACTCTCGGCCCGCCTAGCGGACAAAAACATTCAGTACTTC
NA | TRBJ1-5 | NA | TRBV20-1 | CSARDDANQPQHF | TGCAGTGCTAGAGATGATGCGAATCAGCCCCAGCATTTT
once | TRBJ1-3 | NA | TRBV29-1 | CSVEDQKHGNTIYF | TGCAGCGTTGAAGACCAGAAACATGGAAACACCATATATTTT
few | TRBJ2-7 | TRBD2 | TRBV12-3/TRBV12-4 | CASRSSGSPYEQYF | TGTGCCAGCAGGTCCAGCGGGAGTCCCTACGAGCAGTACTTC
NA | TRBJ2-4 | TRBD1 | TRBV6-2/TRBV6-3 | CASNSYGDRTNIQYF | TGTGCCAGCAATTCATATGGGGACAGGACTAACATTCAGTACTTC
NA | TRBJ1-4 | NA | TRBV20-1 | CSASVTAATNEKLFF | TGCAGTGCTAGTGTGACAGCCGCAACTAATGAAAAACTGTTTTTT
NA | TRBJ1-2 | TRBD1 | TRBV5-1 | CASSPGDRADGYTF | TGCGCCAGCAGCCCGGGAGACAGGGCGGATGGCTACACCTTC
few | TRBJ2-5 | TRBD1 | TRBV24-1 | CATSDVQGAGETQYF | TGTGCCACCAGTGATGTACAGGGGGCAGGAGAGACCCAGTACTTC
NA | TRBJ2-3 | NA | TRBV7-7 | CASSLGSGIDTDTQYF | TGTGCCAGCAGCTTAGGGTCAGGTATAGACACAGATACGCAGTATTTT
NA | TRBJ2-1 | TRBD2 | TRBV5-1 | CASSRGASGRLDEQFF | TGCGCCAGCAGCAGGGGAGCGAGCGGGAGATTGGATGAGCAGTTCTTC
NA | TRBJ2-1 | NA | TRBV24-1 | CATSDGPSDEQFF | TGTGCCACCAGCGACGGACCATCGGATGAGCAGTTCTTC
many | TRBJ2-1 | TRBD2 | TRBV27 | CASSPRQLRLAGYNEQFF | TGTGCCAGCAGTCCCAGACAGTTGAGGCTAGCGGGCTACAATGAGCAGTTCTTC
few | TRBJ1-6 | TRBD1 | TRBV14 | CASSQRQGAPGSPLHF | TGTGCCAGCAGCCAGCGACAGGGGGCACCGGGATCACCCCTCCACTTT
NA | TRBJ1-1 | NA | TRBV28 | CASSLWSTEAFF | TGTGCCAGCAGTTTGTGGAGCACTGAAGCTTTCTTT
NA | TRBJ1-6 | NA | TRBV7-2 | CASMDRNNSPLHF | TGTGCCAGCATGGACCGGAATAATTCACCCCTCCACTTT
NA | TRBJ2-1 | TRBD2 | TRBV3-1 | CASTGSGGYNEQFF | TGTGCCAGCACAGGGAGCGGGGGATACAATGAGCAGTTCTTC
few | TRBJ1-6 | NA | TRBV27 | CASSLGGYGSPLHF | TGTGCCAGCAGTTTGGGGGGTTATGGGTCACCCCTCCACTTT
NA | TRBJ1-2 | TRBD1 | TRBV5-6 | CASSLGPGQGGYTF | TGTGCCAGCAGCTTAGGGCCGGGACAGGGCGGCTACACCTTC
many | TRBJ1-2 | TRBD1 | TRBV18 | CASSPPGQGSYGYTF | TGTGCCAGCTCACCACCGGGACAGGGGAGCTATGGCTACACCTTC
NA | TRBJ2-7 | NA | TRBV7-2 | CASSSRSFRDEQYF | TGTGCCAGCAGCTCGCGTAGTTTCAGGGACGAGCAGTACTTC
NA | TRBJ2-7 | TRBD1 | TRBV3-1 | CASSQTPRTGGYEQYF | TGTGCCAGCAGCCAAACGCCCCGGACAGGGGGCTACGAGCAGTACTTC
NA | TRBJ2-3 | NA | TRBV6-5 | CASSYSGGASTDTQYF | TGTGCCAGCAGTTACAGTGGGGGCGCGAGCACAGATACGCAGTATTTT
NA | TRBJ1-2 | TRBD1 | TRBV18 | CASSPRAGGADYGYTF | TGTGCCAGCTCACCAAGGGCAGGGGGCGCAGACTATGGCTACACCTTC